The 9 T cell receptor beta chains presented below share a single source sample, sequenced in a study of blood T cell repertoires in COVID-19. Profiled with immunoSEQ multiplex PCR; TCRdb holds only in-frame clones, not every one. The sample has about 220,000 clones, 88% seen once. Sample: PBMCs or T cells enriched from blood (not recorded which). These receptors were taken from a woman in her forties or fifties with acute COVID-19.

The count of this clone is one. The chain recombines TRBV6-2 or TRBV6-3 with TRBJ1-1; a weak D match, TRBD1 (6 bases). The CDR3 extends over 19 amino acids. V was trimmed by 2 bases and J by 6 bases, leaving 28 bases between them. Germline lookup yields CDR1 MNHEY and CDR2 SVGEGT. CDR3 amino acids: CASSYTPRGIIEKRAEAFF. CDR3 bases: TGTGCCAGCAGTTACACTCCCAGGGGTATAATCGAAAAGAGAGCTGAAGCTTTCTTT.

About this clone itself: The same CDR3 also results from other DNA sequences found in this sample. V usage is TRBV4-1 and J usage is TRBJ2-7, with a possible D match to TRBD2 (6 bases). V dropped 4 bases and J dropped 4 bases, with 11 bases sitting between them. The CDR3 sequence is 13 residues long. Germline CDR1 and CDR2: MGHRA and YSYEKL. The CDR3 is CASSPGGSYEQYF. The CDR3 nucleotides read TGCGCCAGCAGCCCCGGAGGGTCTTACGAGCAGTACTTC.

The chain links TRBV6-6 to TRBJ1-2, with 7 bases lining up with TRBD1. Germline loops: CDR1 MNHNY, CDR2 SVGAGI (reference sequence). This CDR3 region has 12 residues. Trimming removed 8 bases from V and 4 bases from J; junction bases left unmatched: 4. CDR3: CASSTGTYGYTF. CDR3 nucleotides: TGTGCCAGCTCGACAGGGACCTATGGCTACACCTTC.

This chain's CDR3 is CATSDSGFQPQHF. The CDR3 DNA sequence: TGTGCCACCAGTGACTCAGGGTTTCAGCCCCAGCATTTT. The chain couples TRBV24-1 to TRBJ1-5; perhaps TRBD1 as D (5 bases). Germline loops: CDR1 KGHDR, CDR2 SFDVKD. The CDR3 has 13 amino acids. Trimming pared 4 bases from V and 6 bases from J, leaving 9 bases between.

The genes are TRBV7-9 and TRBJ1-2; 9 bases fit TRBD1. Germline values: CDR1 SEHNR, CDR2 FQNEAQ (reference sequence). This CDR3 has 13 residues. Trimming removed 5 bases from V and 8 bases from J; junction bases left unmatched: 6. DNA for the CDR3: TGTGCCAGCAGCGGGGACAGGGTTGGCGGCTACACCTTC. Its translation is CASSGDRVGGYTF.

The chain has TRBV2 and TRBJ2-1, with D perhaps matching TRBD2 (6 bases). The V gene lost 5 bases and the J gene lost 12 bases, with 14 bases spanning the gap. This CDR3 region has 12 residues. CDR1 is SNHLY and CDR2 is FYNNEI in the germline V gene. This CDR3 is CASSSEGRGQFF. CDR3 coding DNA: TGTGCCAGCAGTTCGGAGGGCCGAGGGCAGTTCTTC.

The chain has TRBV18 and TRBJ2-1, with D tentatively TRBD2 (6 bases). This CDR3 is built from 15 residues. V was cut by 3 bases and J by 0 bases, with 9 bases left in between. The germline gives CDR1 KGHSH, CDR2 LQKENI. The CDR3 reads CASSPGGASYNEQFF. CDR3 sequence (DNA): TGTGCCAGCTCACCGGGCGGGGCCTCCTACAATGAGCAGTTCTTC.

This clone came up once. The chain combines TRBV9 with TRBJ2-7; D possibly corresponds to TRBD2 (5 bases). Germline V gene data show CDR1 as SGDLS and CDR2 as YYNGEE. The CDR3 is 15 residues long. Trimming removed 0 bases at V and 5 bases at J, with 15 bases between. The CDR3 coding sequence is TGTGCCAGCAGCGTAGCGGGGAGTGGCTGGAACGAGCAGTACTTC. The encoded protein is CASSVAGSGWNEQYF.

The J gene is TRBJ1-5, the V gene TRBV19; D might be TRBD1 (6 bases). This CDR3 has 15 residues. With 3 bases removed from V and 0 bases from J, the gap between germline ends came to 9 bases. CDR1 is LNHDA and CDR2 is SQIVND in the germline V gene (reference sequence). As DNA, the CDR3 is TGTGCCAGTAGTATCGACAGGAATAGCAATCAGCCCCAGCATTTT. It translates to CASSIDRNSNQPQHF.